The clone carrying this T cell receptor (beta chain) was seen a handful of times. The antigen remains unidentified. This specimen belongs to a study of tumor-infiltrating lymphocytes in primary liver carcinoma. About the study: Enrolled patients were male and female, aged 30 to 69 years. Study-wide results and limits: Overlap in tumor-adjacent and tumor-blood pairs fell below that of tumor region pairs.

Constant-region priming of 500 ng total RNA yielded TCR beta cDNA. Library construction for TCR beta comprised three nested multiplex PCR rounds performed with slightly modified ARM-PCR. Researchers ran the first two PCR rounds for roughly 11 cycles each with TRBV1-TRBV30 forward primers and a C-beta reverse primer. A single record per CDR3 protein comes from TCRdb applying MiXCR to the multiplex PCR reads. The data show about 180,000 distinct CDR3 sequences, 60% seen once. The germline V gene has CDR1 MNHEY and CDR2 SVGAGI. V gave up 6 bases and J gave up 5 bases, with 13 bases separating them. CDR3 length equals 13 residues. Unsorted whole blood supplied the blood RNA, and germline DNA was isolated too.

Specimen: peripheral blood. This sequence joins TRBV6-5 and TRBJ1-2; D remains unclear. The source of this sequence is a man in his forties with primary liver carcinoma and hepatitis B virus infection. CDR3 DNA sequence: TGTGCCAGCAGCCTTGACGATCAATATGGCTACACCTTC. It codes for CASSLDDQYGYTF.